The 16 T cell receptor beta chains below were found in one sample sequenced in a study of identifying expanded T cells in peripheral blood. The method was immunoSEQ multiplex PCR; TCRdb's version includes in-frame clones alone and lacks a portion of them. Of roughly 84,000 clones in the sample, about 90% are singletons; the top ten hold 7.3%. Source material: blood. The receptor source for this set is a person between 18 and 70 years old in good health.

The genes are TRBV5-5 and TRBJ1-6, with D unclear. CDR3 length: 13 amino acids. CDR1 and CDR2 from the germline V gene are SGHKS and YYEKEE (reference sequence). V lost 0 bases to trimming and J lost 9 bases, with 7 bases between them. CDR3: CASSLDLGSPLHF. The CDR3 DNA reads TGTGCCAGCAGCTTGGATCTGGGTTCACCCCTCCACTTT.

This chain joins TRBV19 and TRBJ2-5; D unresolved. Germline values: CDR1 LNHDA, CDR2 SQIVND (reference sequence). Trimming stripped 4 bases from V and 0 bases from J, with 6 bases between. This CDR3 is 13 amino acids long. The CDR3 protein is CASSTQNQETQYF. The CDR3 coding sequence is TGTGCCAGTAGTACTCAGAACCAAGAGACCCAGTACTTC. The variable domain in full, completed from reference TRBV19 and TRBJ2-5, reads DGGITQSPKYLFRKEGQNVTLSCEQNLNHDAMYWYRQDPGQGLRLIYYSQIVNDFQKGDIAEGYSVSREKKESFPLTVTSAQKNPTAFYLCASSTQNQETQYFGPGTRLLVL.

This rearrangement joins TRBV5-1 to TRBJ1-2; D ambiguous. V lost 1 base, J lost 0 bases, and 19 bases lay in between. Germline V gives CDR1 SGHRS, CDR2 YFSETQ. CDR3 length: 18 amino acids. The CDR3 region is CASSLRVDGVGANYGYTF. CDR3 sequence (DNA): TGCGCCAGCAGCTTGCGGGTTGATGGGGTCGGAGCTAACTATGGCTACACCTTC.

The V gene is TRBV7-4, the J gene TRBJ1-1; possibly TRBD1 for D (6 bases). Germline V CDR1 and CDR2: SGHVT, SQSDAQ. V lost 4 bases and J lost 3, with 24 bases in between. The CDR3 loop spans 18 amino acids. CDR3 amino acids: CASSYSERQGNLYTEAFF. In DNA, the CDR3 is TGTGCCAGCAGCTACAGTGAGAGGCAGGGGAACCTTTACACTGAAGCTTTCTTT.

The rearrangement uses TRBV29-1 and TRBJ2-2; 7 bases are a match to TRBD1. The V gene end was trimmed by 6 bases and the J gene end by 0 bases; junction bases not matched to a gene: 4. CDR1 is SQVTM and CDR2 is ANQGSEA in the germline V gene. CDR3 length equals 14 residues. The CDR3 region has the DNA TGCAGCGTCCGGGACAGATCGAACACCGGGGAGCTGTTTTTT. Translating gives CSVRDRSNTGELFF.

V gene TRBV12-5 combines with J gene TRBJ1-1; possible D gene TRBD1, 5 bases. The V end was cut by 7 bases, the J end by 6 bases, with 9 bases between. CDR3 length: 11 amino acids. Per the germline V gene, CDR1 is LGHNT and CDR2 is FRNRAP. CDR3 sequence: CASAPGAEAFF. The CDR3 DNA follows: TGTGCTAGTGCGCCGGGGGCTGAAGCTTTCTTT.

The chain is built from TRBV18 and TRBJ2-1, with 7 positions matching TRBD1. This CDR3 spans 16 amino acids. With 0 bases clipped from V and 9 bases from J, the junction kept 11 bases outside the gene matches. From germline, CDR1 is KGHSH and CDR2 LQKENI. CDR3 nucleotides: TGTGCCAGCTCACCACCGGCGTCTCCCCCAGGGGGTGAGCAGTTCTTC. Its translation: CASSPPASPPGGEQFF.

The J gene is TRBJ1-3, the V gene TRBV29-1; 9 nucleotides agree with TRBD1. Germline V lookup: CDR1 SQVTM, CDR2 ANQGSEA. Trimming removed 4 bases from V and 7 bases from J; junction bases left unmatched: 5. This CDR3 has 13 residues. Written as DNA, the CDR3 is TGCAGCGTTGGACAGGGGGTTCGGAACACCATATATTTT. Its translation: CSVGQGVRNTIYF.

The chain recombines TRBV29-1 with TRBJ1-5; 8 bases line up with TRBD1. There are 13 residues in the CDR3. The germline gives CDR1 SQVTM, CDR2 ANQGSEA. V lost 4 bases, J lost 6 bases, and 5 bases stayed unmatched. CDR3 nucleotides: TGCAGCGTTGTCACAGGGGGGGGTCAGCCCCAGCATTTT. Its protein is CSVVTGGGQPQHF.

This chain links TRBV30 with TRBJ1-5; a weak D match, TRBD1 (6 bases). Per germline, CDR1 GTSNPN and CDR2 SVGIG (reference sequence). The CDR3 sequence is 14 residues long. V gave up 1 base and J gave up 9 bases, with 16 bases separating them. The CDR3 DNA is TGTGCCTGGAGTGGCGAGGGGGGGTTGGGGCCCCAGCATTTT. Protein sequence: CAWSGEGGLGPQHF.

The chain couples TRBV10-3 to TRBJ1-6; D call uncertain. The V end was cut by 4 bases, the J end by 2 bases, with 9 bases between. The CDR3 runs 15 residues. The V gene's germline CDR1 is ENHRY and CDR2 SYGVKD. The DNA of the CDR3 is TGTGCCATCAGTGTTGGGAATCCCTATAATTCACCCCTCCACTTT. Translated, it gives CAISVGNPYNSPLHF.

J is TRBJ2-3 and V is TRBV5-1, with TRBD2 as a possible D gene (5 bases). Trimming cost V 5 bases and J 2 bases, with 6 bases left between them. The CDR3 length is 12 residues. CDR1 and CDR2 from the germline V gene are SGHRS and YFSETQ. Here the CDR3 reads CASSSDTDTQYF. CDR3 bases: TGCGCCAGCAGTAGCGACACAGATACGCAGTATTTT.

V is TRBV15 and J is TRBJ2-1; D remains unclear. Germline CDR1 LNHNV, CDR2 YYDKDF (reference sequence). The CDR3 has 16 residues. Trimming removed 1 base at V and 3 bases at J, with 13 bases between. The CDR3 reads CATSRVQPTFYNEQFF. CDR3 DNA sequence: TGTGCCACCAGCAGAGTACAGCCTACCTTCTACAATGAGCAGTTCTTC. The whole variable domain, remainder taken from reference TRBV15 and TRBJ2-1, is DAMVIQNPRYQVTQFGKPVTLSCSQTLNHNVMYWYQQKSSQAPKLLFHYYDKDFNNEADTPDNFQSRRPNTSFCFLDIRSPGLGDTAMYLCATSRVQPTFYNEQFFGPGTRLTVL.

This chain uses TRBV5-6 with TRBJ1-1, with a weak D call TRBD1 (5 bases). V shed 4 bases and J shed 2 bases, with 27 bases lying between them. Per germline, CDR1 SGHDT and CDR2 YYEEEE. The CDR3 consists of 19 residues. This chain's CDR3 is CASSLWAPPPGHRNTEAFF. CDR3 coding DNA: TGTGCCAGCAGCCTTTGGGCCCCTCCTCCGGGGCACCGAAACACTGAAGCTTTCTTT.

The sample holds one count of this clone. The CDR3 region is CASSQVHANTIYF. DNA of the CDR3: TGTGCCAGCAGCCAAGTTCATGCAAACACCATATATTTT. The chain is built from TRBV14 and TRBJ1-3; D is unresolved. The CDR3 extends over 13 amino acids. V lost 1 base and J lost 6, with 7 bases in between. Germline assignment: CDR1 SGHDN and CDR2 FVKESK.

This sequence joins TRBV5-6 and TRBJ1-5; D gene ambiguous. The germline V and J ends were trimmed by 0 bases and 3 bases, with 7 bases remaining between them. This CDR3 region has 14 residues. The germline V gene encodes CDR1 SGHDT and CDR2 YYEEEE. The CDR3: CASSLGQVNQPQHF. The CDR3 DNA is TGTGCCAGCAGCTTGGGTCAGGTCAATCAGCCCCAGCATTTT.